These T cell receptor beta chains were read from a single sample in a study of T cell repertoires in breast cancer. Each CDR3 protein is one row after TCRdb ran MiXCR on the emulsion pairing reads. Among around 43,000 distinct CDR3 sequences listed, about 41% were seen once. Sequencing was done on a sample of CD8+ T cells. The receptors were gathered from a pool of human donors with breast cancer or a healthy control (not recorded which). Both conserved end residues are part of each CDR3.

j_gene	v_gene	CDR3aa
TRBJ2-7	TRBV20-1	CSARVGSGGTHEQYF
TRBJ2-5	TRBV3-1	CASSQDDIQETQYF
TRBJ2-1	TRBV20-1	CSADPGSSYNEQFF
TRBJ1-1	TRBV29-1	CSVATSNTEAFF
TRBJ1-1	TRBV7-3	CASSPSSGVNTEAFF
TRBJ1-5	TRBV7-9	CASSSIGWGGNQPQHF
TRBJ2-2	TRBV12-3/TRBV12-4	CASSYQVSGNTGELFF
TRBJ2-1	TRBV12-3/TRBV12-4	CASSILVVGNEQFF
TRBJ2-7	TRBV4-1	CASGQDRDSLREQYF
TRBJ2-5	TRBV7-9	CASSSTSGGLQETQYF
TRBJ2-7	TRBV20-1	CSARDSGGFYEQYF
TRBJ2-7	TRBV2	CASKHGTLSSYEQYF
TRBJ1-1	TRBV28	CASHALNTEAFF
TRBJ2-7	TRBV18	CASSSQGAGLAGYEQYF
TRBJ1-6	TRBV5-1	CASSLTTDYGSPLHF
TRBJ2-1	TRBV11-2	CASSSPRAHNEQFF
TRBJ2-1	TRBV5-1	CASSLVGQNEQFF
TRBJ2-3	TRBV18	CASSPRSSGLITDTQYF
TRBJ2-7	TRBV19	CASRELAGASYEQYF
TRBJ2-7	TRBV7-9	CASSSISTRYEQYF
TRBJ1-1	TRBV10-3	CAISRDPKSSAEAFF
TRBJ2-7	TRBV6-1	CASTEGGREQYF
TRBJ2-3	TRBV25-1	CASSEYEGGTDTQYF
TRBJ2-3	TRBV4-2	CASSQGVAGSTDTQYF
TRBJ1-1	TRBV25-1	CASSRKGVTEAFF
TRBJ1-2	TRBV7-2	CASSLALRGYGYTF
TRBJ2-1	TRBV12-3/TRBV12-4	CASSFSGREHNNEQFF
TRBJ1-4	TRBV20-1	CSAKGTTNEKLFF
TRBJ2-1	TRBV20-1	CSAPIGSGGARQFF
TRBJ2-3	TRBV2	CASSEGLDTDTQYF
TRBJ2-7	TRBV11-2	CASRQGSYEQYF
TRBJ1-4	TRBV20-1	CNARDPYGTGGSANEKLFF
TRBJ2-1	TRBV12-3/TRBV12-4	CAGSPRGLARNEQFF
TRBJ1-1	TRBV9	CASSKGQGLITEAFF
TRBJ1-1	TRBV20-1	CSAREGWNTEAFF
TRBJ1-3	TRBV24-1	CATNGGGGGNTIYF
TRBJ1-1	TRBV15	CATSRVRLAEAFF
TRBJ1-1	TRBV2	CASSSQGAENTEAFF
TRBJ2-1	TRBV20-1	CSADLGRVYEQFF
TRBJ1-2	TRBV12-3/TRBV12-4	CASSLGRTNYGYTF
TRBJ2-1	TRBV6-1	CASSIGTGSRNEQFF
TRBJ2-7	TRBV25-1	CASRLTEYEQYF
TRBJ2-3	TRBV7-9	CASREKSGPSTDTQYF
TRBJ1-1	TRBV18	CASSPPSAANTEAFF
TRBJ1-5	TRBV28	CASGLEDQPQHF
TRBJ2-1	TRBV20-1	CSARSLVGATYNKQFF